This TCR beta chain was captured by sequencing in a study of OX40 agonist ivuxolimab in advanced cancers. Germline V gene lookup returns CDR1 MNHEY and CDR2 SMNVEV (reference sequence). Trimming removed 4 bases from V and 4 bases from J; junction bases left unmatched: 7. CDR3 length: 15 residues. Here immunoSEQ multiplex PCR was the method, and the copy in TCRdb shows in-frame clones only, minus some. The sample lists roughly 70,000 clones, 85% occurring once. In regard to this clone: At the DNA level, this CDR3 is encoded by other sequences in the same sample as well.

This specimen was CD4+ or CD8+ T cells sorted from blood, taken in a trial of the OX40 agonist ivuxolimab. This chain joins TRBV27 and TRBJ2-7, with 10 bases fitting TRBD1. This TCR derives from an adult with an advanced solid tumor such as melanoma, head and neck, liver or kidney cancer. DNA for the CDR3: TGTGCCAGCAGTTCCCCGGGGGGACAGGGGTACGAGCAGTACTTC. This sequence encodes CASSSPGGQGYEQYF.